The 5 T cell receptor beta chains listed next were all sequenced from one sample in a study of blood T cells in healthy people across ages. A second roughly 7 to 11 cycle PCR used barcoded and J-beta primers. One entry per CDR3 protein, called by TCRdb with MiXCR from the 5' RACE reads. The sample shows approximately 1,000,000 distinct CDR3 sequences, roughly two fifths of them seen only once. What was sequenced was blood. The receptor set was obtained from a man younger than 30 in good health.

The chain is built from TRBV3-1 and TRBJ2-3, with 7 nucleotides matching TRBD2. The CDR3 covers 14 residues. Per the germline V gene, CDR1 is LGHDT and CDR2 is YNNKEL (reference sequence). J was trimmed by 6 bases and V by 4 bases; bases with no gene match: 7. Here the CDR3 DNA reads TGTGCCAGCAGCCTCCGCGGGAGCGCCGATACGCAGTATTTT. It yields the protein CASSLRGSADTQYF.

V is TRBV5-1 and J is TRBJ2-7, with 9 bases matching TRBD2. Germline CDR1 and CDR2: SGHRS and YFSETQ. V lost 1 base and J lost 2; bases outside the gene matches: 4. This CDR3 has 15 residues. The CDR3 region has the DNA TGCGCCAGCAGCTTGAGTAGCGGGGGAGCCTACGAGCAGTACTTC. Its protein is CASSLSSGGAYEQYF.

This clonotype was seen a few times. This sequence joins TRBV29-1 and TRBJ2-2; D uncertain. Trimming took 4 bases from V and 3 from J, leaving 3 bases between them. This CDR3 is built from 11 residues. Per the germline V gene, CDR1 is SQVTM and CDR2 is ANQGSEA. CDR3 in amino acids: CSVVYTGELFF. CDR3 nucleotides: TGCAGCGTTGTATACACCGGGGAGCTGTTTTTT.

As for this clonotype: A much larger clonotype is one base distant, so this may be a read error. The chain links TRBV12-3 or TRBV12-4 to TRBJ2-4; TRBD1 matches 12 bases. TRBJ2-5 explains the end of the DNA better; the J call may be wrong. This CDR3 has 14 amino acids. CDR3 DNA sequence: TGTGTCAGTACGGGACAGGGGGCGTTTGAGACCCAGTACTTC. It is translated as CVSTGQGAFETQYF.

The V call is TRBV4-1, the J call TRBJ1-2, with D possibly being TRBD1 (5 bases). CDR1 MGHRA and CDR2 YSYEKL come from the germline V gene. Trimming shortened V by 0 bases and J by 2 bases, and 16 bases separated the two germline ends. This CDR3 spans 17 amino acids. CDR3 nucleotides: TGCGCCAGCAGCCAAGAGGGGGTGCAGGGCCCGAACTATGGCTACACCTTC. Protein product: CASSQEGVQGPNYGYTF.